These T cell receptor beta chains were read from a single sample in a study of post-analysis software for immune sequencing data. TCRdb re-derived calls from the PCR reads in MiXCR, one entry per CDR3 protein. The table has 350,000 to 500,000 distinct CDR3 sequences, over 30% seen once. Specimen: blood. The receptors originated from a girl aged 2 to 10 with multiple sclerosis. Both conserved end residues are part of each CDR3. A D gene is named only where the DNA matches it firmly. Clone size appears in some rows only: once, few, many, or a class for an expanded clone.

CDR3 length	V gene	clone size	D gene	J gene	CDR3 protein	CDR3 DNA
16	TRBV6-5	-	-	TRBJ2-7	CASSYSGTANSYEQYF	TGTGCCAGCAGTTACAGCGGGACAGCAAACTCCTACGAGCAGTACTTC
14	TRBV6-1	-	TRBD1	TRBJ1-6	CASSGTGRFRPLHF	TGTGCCAGCAGCGGGACAGGGAGATTCAGACCCCTCCACTTT
12	TRBV28	-	-	TRBJ2-7	CAITGSPHEQYF	TGTGCCATCACGGGGAGCCCCCACGAGCAGTACTTC
15	TRBV28	few	-	TRBJ2-7	CASSLLGRNSYEQYF	TGTGCCAGCAGTTTACTTGGGCGGAACTCCTACGAGCAGTACTTC
18	TRBV3-1	-	-	TRBJ1-5	CASSHRASGGHSNQPQHF	TGTGCCAGCAGCCATCGGGCATCGGGGGGGCATAGCAATCAGCCCCAGCATTTT
14	TRBV7-2	-	-	TRBJ1-2	CASSLVSTADGYTF	TGTGCCAGCAGCTTAGTATCGACTGCCGATGGCTACACCTTC
13	TRBV6-4	few	-	TRBJ2-5	CANGPTSQETQYF	TGTGCCAACGGCCCGACTAGCCAAGAGACCCAGTACTTC
15	TRBV20-1	few	-	TRBJ2-7	CSAFPTGKQNYEQYF	TGCAGTGCTTTCCCGACCGGGAAACAAAACTACGAGCAGTACTTC
15	TRBV10-3	few	-	TRBJ2-7	CAIRGAIPATYEQYF	TGTGCCATCAGGGGGGCGATCCCTGCTACCTACGAGCAGTACTTC
15	TRBV6-4	few	-	TRBJ2-1	CASSPGPSLYNEQFF	TGTGCCAGCAGTCCAGGCCCGAGTCTCTACAATGAGCAGTTCTTC
16	TRBV7-8	-	TRBD1	TRBJ1-5	CASKPDRAYSNQPQHF	TGTGCCAGCAAACCCGACAGGGCTTATAGCAATCAGCCCCAGCATTTT
17	TRBV7-9	-	TRBD2	TRBJ2-1	CASSHPLSSGSYNEQFF	TGTGCCAGCAGCCACCCCCTCTCTAGCGGGAGTTACAATGAGCAGTTCTTC
11	TRBV12-3/TRBV12-4	-	-	TRBJ1-2	CASSFIYGYTF	TGTGCCAGCAGTTTCATCTATGGCTACACCTTC
12	TRBV29-1	few	TRBD1	TRBJ1-6	CSAGTGVSPLHF	TGCAGCGCCGGGACAGGAGTATCACCCCTCCACTTT
16	TRBV6-4	few	-	TRBJ2-1	CASSDSRTGKFNEQFF	TGTGCCAGCAGTGACTCGAGAACAGGGAAGTTCAATGAGCAGTTCTTC
13	TRBV28	few	-	TRBJ1-1	CASSETPGTEAFF	TGTGCCAGCAGTGAGACGCCGGGGACTGAAGCTTTCTTT
15	TRBV6-4	-	-	TRBJ1-2	CASSDSGRVNYGYTF	TGTGCCAGCAGTGACTCGGGCAGGGTGAACTATGGCTACACCTTC
15	TRBV29-1	few	TRBD1	TRBJ2-7	CSAYGQALRLYEQYF	TGCAGCGCCTATGGACAGGCGCTCAGACTCTACGAGCAGTACTTC
15	TRBV5-5	few	TRBD2	TRBJ2-7	CASIPPGGIGGEQYF	TGTGCCAGCATCCCCCCGGGAGGAATAGGAGGGGAGCAGTACTTC
13	TRBV28	few	-	TRBJ2-7	CASSRAGPYEQYF	TGTGCCAGCAGCCGGGCCGGGCCTTACGAGCAGTACTTC
15	TRBV20-1	-	-	TRBJ2-1	CSARRSLGTAVEQFF	TGCAGTGCTAGGCGGAGTCTGGGGACTGCGGTCGAGCAGTTCTTC
13	TRBV4-3	-	-	TRBJ2-1	CASSQELWDERFF	TGCGCCAGCAGCCAAGAGTTGTGGGACGAGCGGTTCTTC
17	TRBV28	-	TRBD2	TRBJ2-1	CASSLGRGTRSYNEQFF	TGTGCCAGCAGTTTAGGGCGGGGGACGCGCTCCTACAATGAGCAGTTCTTC
14	TRBV5-1	-	-	TRBJ2-1	CASSRGQGTIEQFF	TGCGCCAGCAGCCGGGGACAAGGAACGATTGAGCAGTTCTTC
15	TRBV6-1	-	-	TRBJ1-5	CASKGQGEVGQPQHF	TGTGCCAGCAAGGGGCAGGGTGAGGTAGGCCAGCCCCAGCATTTT
15	TRBV29-1	few	-	TRBJ2-1	CSVEGGMYRYNEQFF	TGCAGCGTTGAGGGTGGGATGTACCGGTACAATGAGCAGTTCTTC
18	TRBV19	-	TRBD2	TRBJ2-5	CASSIVAPGLAGQETQYF	TGTGCCAGTAGTATAGTTGCCCCGGGACTAGCAGGCCAAGAGACCCAGTACTTC
15	TRBV14	-	-	TRBJ2-1	CASSRLASSYNEQFF	TGTGCCAGCAGCCGTCTAGCCTCTTCCTACAATGAGCAGTTCTTC
12	TRBV20-1	-	-	TRBJ1-2	CSAKTGPYGYTF	TGCAGTGCTAAGACAGGCCCTTATGGCTACACCTTC
14	TRBV20-1	few	-	TRBJ2-1	CSARYSGPPNEQFF	TGCAGTGCTAGATACAGCGGACCCCCAAATGAGCAGTTCTTC
15	TRBV5-5	few	TRBD2	TRBJ2-1	CASSLAGGPGREQFF	TGTGCCAGCAGCTTGGCGGGAGGGCCAGGTCGGGAGCAGTTCTTC
13	TRBV12-3/TRBV12-4	-	-	TRBJ1-2	CASNIGANYGYTF	TGTGCCAGCAACATTGGGGCTAACTATGGCTACACCTTC
19	TRBV2	few	TRBD1	TRBJ2-6	CASRRDRGHPYSGANVLTF	TGTGCCAGCAGGAGGGACAGGGGTCACCCTTACTCTGGGGCCAACGTCCTGACTTTC
14	TRBV5-1	-	TRBD1	TRBJ2-5	CASRRQGVQETQYF	TGCGCCAGCAGAAGACAGGGAGTCCAAGAGACCCAGTACTTT
15	TRBV20-1	few	-	TRBJ2-1	CSAPPSASVTNEQFF	TGCAGTGCTCCCCCGTCGGCTAGCGTGACCAATGAGCAGTTCTTC
16	TRBV7-9	-	-	TRBJ2-3	CASSVGDIANTDTQYF	TGTGCCAGCAGCGTCGGGGACATAGCCAACACAGATACGCAGTATTTT
12	TRBV10-2	-	-	TRBJ1-2	CASSENPYGYTF	TGCGCCAGCAGTGAGAACCCCTATGGCTACACCTTC
14	TRBV5-1	-	-	TRBJ1-2	CASSGGTANYGYTF	TGCGCCAGCAGCGGCGGGACGGCTAACTATGGCTACACCTTC
13	TRBV20-1	-	-	TRBJ2-3	CSARDGSVDTQYF	TGCAGTGCTAGAGATGGAAGTGTAGATACGCAGTATTTT
14	TRBV9	few	TRBD1	TRBJ1-2	CASSGLGGAGGYTF	TGTGCCAGCAGCGGCTTAGGGGGCGCGGGCGGCTACACCTTC
18	TRBV20-1	-	TRBD2	TRBJ2-3	CSARALAGGPWSADTQYF	TGCAGTGCTAGAGCACTAGCGGGGGGGCCTTGGAGCGCAGATACGCAGTATTTT
15	TRBV27	-	-	TRBJ2-7	CASSLSSGPAYEQYF	TGTGCCAGCAGTTTATCAAGCGGGCCAGCCTACGAGCAGTACTTC
18	TRBV6-2/TRBV6-3	-	-	TRBJ2-3	CASSYSSLGQVYTDTQYF	TGTGCCAGCAGTTACTCCTCTCTTGGGCAGGTCTACACAGATACGCAGTATTTT
16	TRBV4-2	few	TRBD1	TRBJ1-1	CASSQGQGQPHTEAFF	TGTGCCAGCAGCCAAGGCCAGGGACAGCCGCACACTGAAGCTTTCTTT
11	TRBV6-2/TRBV6-3	-	-	TRBJ2-7	CASWSGYEQYF	TGTGCCAGCTGGTCTGGGTACGAGCAGTACTTC
14	TRBV29-1	-	-	TRBJ2-2	CSVEVSGYTGELFF	TGCAGCGTTGAAGTATCGGGGTACACCGGGGAGCTGTTTTTT
14	TRBV28	-	TRBD1	TRBJ2-1	CASSPRTGGSEQFF	TGTGCCAGCAGCCCTAGGACAGGGGGTAGTGAGCAGTTCTTC
14	TRBV10-3	few	TRBD2	TRBJ2-7	CAISDLAGAVEQYF	TGTGCCATCAGTGACCTAGCGGGAGCTGTCGAGCAGTACTTC
15	TRBV5-5	-	-	TRBJ1-1	CASSLEGFMNTEAFF	TGTGCCAGCAGCTTGGAAGGTTTCATGAACACTGAAGCTTTCTTT
12	TRBV28	few	-	TRBJ1-2	CASSWTPVGYTF	TGTGCCAGCAGTTGGACACCCGTTGGCTACACCTTC
17	TRBV28	few	-	TRBJ2-3	CASRTQGRKGVLGTQYF	TGTGCCAGCAGAACCCAGGGACGAAAGGGAGTGTTAGGTACGCAGTATTTT
15	TRBV4-3	few	TRBD2	TRBJ2-1	CASRPERESYNEQFF	TGCGCCAGCAGACCAGAGCGGGAGAGCTACAATGAGCAGTTCTTC
14	TRBV5-1	-	-	TRBJ2-7	CASSDPRGTYEQYF	TGCGCCAGCAGCGACCCCAGGGGAACCTACGAGCAGTACTTC
17	TRBV4-1	few	TRBD2	TRBJ2-7	CASSQVSSGSLSYEQYF	TGCGCCAGCAGCCAAGTATCTAGCGGGTCCCTATCCTACGAGCAGTACTTC